A selection of T cell receptor beta chains follows, all from one sample in a study of CD8+CD57+ T cells in acquired aplastic anemia. MiXCR, run by TCRdb on the reads, gives a single entry per CDR3 protein. The sample has hundreds of thousands of distinct CDR3 sequences, roughly 64% seen once. Sequenced sample: sorted CD4+, CD8+, or CD8+CD57+ T cells (not recorded which) from PBMCs. The receptors originated from a human donor in good health, serving as a control. CDR3s include the opening cysteine and the closing phenylalanine or tryptophan. The D gene is left open where the match is weak. Clone size is given for some rows only: seen once, a few or many times, or a class if the clone is expanded.

j_call v_call clone_size d_call cdr3_aa cdr3_nt
TRBJ2-2 TRBV7-2 NA NA CASSLRNTGGLIF TGTGCCAGCAGCTTAAGGAACACCGGGGGCCTGATTTTT
TRBJ2-2 TRBV9 NA TRBD2 CASSPLAGGPNTGELFF TGTGCCAGCAGCCCTCTAGCGGGGGGGCCGAACACCGGGGAGCTGTTTTTT
TRBJ2-3 TRBV20-1 NA NA CSASVGAGGADTQYF TGCAGTGCTAGTGTTGGGGCGGGTGGGGCAGATACGCAGTATTTT
TRBJ1-2 TRBV7-3 NA TRBD1 CASSYGTGITEAF TGTGCCAGCAGCTACGGGACAGGGATCACTGAAGCTTTC
TRBJ2-4 TRBV4-2 NA TRBD1 CASSQDTPTRDRVGRNIQYF TGTGCCAGCAGCCAAGATACCCCCACCCGGGACAGGGTAGGTAGGAACATTCAGTACTTC
TRBJ1-4 TRBV19 few NA CASTPGDTGLEKLFF TGTGCCAGTACCCCTGGGGATACGGGGCTGGAAAAACTGTTTTTT
TRBJ1-1 TRBV9 NA TRBD1 CASSVRDSTEAFF TGTGCCAGCAGCGTGCGGGACAGCACTGAAGCTTTCTTT
TRBJ1-2 TRBV9 NA NA CASSLRGRTEAFSF TGTGCCAGCAGCTTGCGAGGCCGAACTGAAGCTTTCTCCTTC
TRBJ1-1 TRBV9 NA NA CASSLMTLRTEAFF TGTGCCAGCAGCTTGATGACACTACGGACCGAAGCTTTCTTT
TRBJ2-3 TRBV20-1 many NA CSARMEDTQYF TGCAGTGCTAGAATGGAAGATACGCAGTATTTT
TRBJ2-3 TRBV7-2 NA NA CASSLDGVTTLSYYF TGTGCCAGCAGCTTAGACGGGGTCACGACTTTGTCTTATTATTTT
TRBJ1-5 TRBV15 NA NA CASSDYRVGDQHQHF TGTGCCAGCAGCGACTATCGCGTCGGGGATCAGCACCAGCATTTT
TRBJ2-7 TRBV6-1 NA NA CASSALGEGAYEQYF TGTGCCAGCAGTGCCCTAGGGGAGGGGGCCTACGAGCAGTACTTC
TRBJ2-5 TRBV7-2 NA TRBD2 CASSLSGAQETQYYF TGTGCCAGCAGCTTGAGCGGGGCCCAAGAGACCCAGTACTACTTC
TRBJ1-5 TRBV30 NA NA CAWSSGAGDQPQHF TGTGCCTGGAGTAGCGGGGCTGGAGATCAGCCCCAGCATTTT
TRBJ2-5 TRBV7-9 NA NA CASSEDRDTQYF TGTGCCAGCAGCGAAGACCGAGATACCCAGTACTTC
TRBJ1-2 TRBV30 few NA CAWSPSRFNYGYTF TGTGCCTGGAGTCCCAGCCGATTTAACTATGGCTACACCTTC
TRBJ1-1 TRBV7-9 NA NA CASSLETGDPDTQF TGTGCCAGCAGCTTAGAAACGGGGGACCCAGATACGCAGTTT
TRBJ1-1 TRBV20-1 NA NA CSAVNGLNGTFF TGCAGTGCTGTAAATGGGCTGAATGGTACTTTCTTT
TRBJ1-5 TRBV20-1 many NA CSALDRWGNQPQHF TGCAGTGCTCTAGACAGGTGGGGCAATCAGCCCCAGCATTTT
TRBJ2-2 TRBV7-2 NA NA CASSLAALENSPLF TGTGCCAGCAGCTTAGCCGCGTTGGAGAATTCACCCCTCTTT
TRBJ2-1 TRBV5-5 many NA CASSLGSGSYNEQFF TGTGCCAGCAGCTTGGGGAGCGGCTCCTACAATGAGCAGTTCTTC
TRBJ2-2 TRBV19 few NA CASTLQNTGELFF TGTGCCAGTACTTTACAGAACACCGGGGAGCTGTTTTTT
TRBJ2-7 TRBV20-1 NA TRBD1 CSASLPGQTYEQYF TGCAGTGCTTCCCTCCCGGGACAGACCTACGAGCAGTACTTC
TRBJ2-3 TRBV19 NA NA CASSPRDERLDTQYF TGTGCCAGTAGTCCCCGGGACGAGAGACTAGATACGCAGTATTTT
TRBJ1-4 TRBV7-9 NA NA CASSRQGVKGALLF TGTGCCAGCAGCCGACAAGGGGTGAAAGGAGCACTACTTTTT
TRBJ1-2 TRBV20-1 NA NA CSARGSGGANGYTF TGCAGTGCTAGGGGTAGCGGGGGGGCCAATGGCTACACCTTC
TRBJ2-7 TRBV27 many NA CASSLKNPDYEQYF TGTGCCAGCAGTTTAAAAAACCCAGACTACGAGCAGTACTTC
TRBJ2-7 TRBV11-2 NA TRBD1 CASSRQGAQNSYEQYF TGTGCCAGCAGCCGGCAGGGGGCACAGAACTCCTACGAGCAGTACTTC
TRBJ2-3 TRBV29-1 many NA CSVEKDNTDTQYF TGCAGCGTTGAAAAGGACAACACAGATACGCAGTATTTT
TRBJ1-4 TRBV6-6 many NA CASSIRQAEKLFF TGTGCCAGCAGTATCCGACAGGCTGAAAAACTGTTTTTT
TRBJ2-1 TRBV12-3/TRBV12-4 once NA CASSLAASYNEQFF TGTGCCAGCAGCCTTGCCGCGTCCTACAATGAGCAGTTCTTC